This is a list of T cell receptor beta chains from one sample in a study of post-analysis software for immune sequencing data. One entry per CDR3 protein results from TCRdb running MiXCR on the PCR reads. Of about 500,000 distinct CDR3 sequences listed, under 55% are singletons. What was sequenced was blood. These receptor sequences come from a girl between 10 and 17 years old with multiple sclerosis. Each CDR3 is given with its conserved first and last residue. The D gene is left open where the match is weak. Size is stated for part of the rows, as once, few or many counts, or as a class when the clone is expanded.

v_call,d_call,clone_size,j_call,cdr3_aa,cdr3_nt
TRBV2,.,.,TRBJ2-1,CASVGSSYEQFF,TGTGCCAGCGTAGGCAGCTCCTACGAGCAGTTCTTC
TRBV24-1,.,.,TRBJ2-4,CATSEGGEDIQYF,TGTGCCACCAGTGAGGGCGGGGAAGACATTCAGTACTTC
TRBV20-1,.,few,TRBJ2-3,CSAVRGTDTQYF,TGCAGTGCTGTTCGTGGGACAGATACGCAGTATTTT
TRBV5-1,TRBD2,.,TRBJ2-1,CASSWGTSEIYNEQFF,TGCGCCAGCAGCTGGGGGACTAGCGAAATCTACAATGAGCAGTTCTTC
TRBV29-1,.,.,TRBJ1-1,CSVVFGTTNTEAFF,TGCAGCGTTGTGTTTGGGACGACGAACACTGAAGCTTTCTTT
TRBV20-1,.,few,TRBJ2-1,CSARSLRDDEQFF,TGCAGTGCTAGATCCCTGAGGGATGATGAGCAGTTCTTC
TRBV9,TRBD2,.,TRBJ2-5,CASSVDGGARNEQFF,TGTGCCAGCAGCGTAGACGGGGGGGCCAGGAATGAGCAATTCTTC
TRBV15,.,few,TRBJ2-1,CATLEGGRQFF,TGTGCCACCCTAGAGGGAGGTCGTCAGTTCTTC
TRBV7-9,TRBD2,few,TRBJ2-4,CASSNLAGLAKNIQYF,TGTGCCAGCAGCAATCTAGCGGGACTGGCCAAAAACATTCAGTACTTC
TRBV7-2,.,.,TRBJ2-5,CASSARVGGETQYF,TGTGCCAGCAGCGCTAGGGTAGGGGGAGAGACCCAGTACTTC
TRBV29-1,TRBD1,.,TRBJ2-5,CSVGDRAETQYF,TGCAGCGTTGGGGACAGAGCAGAGACCCAGTACTTC
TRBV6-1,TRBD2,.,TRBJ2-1,CASSEVGGRLYNEQFF,TGTGCCAGCAGTGAAGTAGGCGGGAGGCTTTACAATGAGCAGTTCTTC
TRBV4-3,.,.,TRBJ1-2,CASSQPGRYGYTF,TGCGCCAGCAGCCAACCCGGACGCTATGGCTACACCTTC
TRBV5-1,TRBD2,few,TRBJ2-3,CASSGGLAGLGDTQYF,TGCGCCAGCAGCGGGGGACTAGCGGGACTAGGGGATACGCAGTATTTT
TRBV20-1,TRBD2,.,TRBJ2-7,CSARDRLAEHYEQYF,TGCAGTGCTAGAGATCGGCTAGCGGAACACTACGAGCAGTACTTC
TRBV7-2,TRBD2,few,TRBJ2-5,CASGRENRETQYF,TGTGCCTCAGGGCGGGAGAATAGGGAGACCCAGTACTTC
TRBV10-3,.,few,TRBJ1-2,CAISTEYGYTF,TGTGCCATATCGACTGAGTATGGCTACACCTTC
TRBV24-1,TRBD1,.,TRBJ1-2,CATSDSGQAYGYTF,TGTGCCACCAGTGATAGTGGACAGGCTTATGGCTACACCTTC
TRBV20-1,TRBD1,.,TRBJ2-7,CSARGDRGAYEQYF,TGCAGTGCTAGAGGGGACAGGGGCGCCTACGAGCAGTACTTC
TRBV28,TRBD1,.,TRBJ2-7,CASSPTDRGGLRRTYEQYF,TGTGCCAGCAGTCCCACGGACAGGGGCGGGCTCAGGAGGACCTACGAGCAGTACTTC
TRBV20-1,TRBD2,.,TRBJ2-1,CSAHTQSGTSRSEQFF,TGCAGTGCTCACACCCAGAGCGGGACTTCGCGTAGTGAGCAGTTCTTC
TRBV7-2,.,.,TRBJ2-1,CASSFGGTLNEQFF,TGTGCCAGCAGCTTTGGTGGGACCCTGAATGAGCAGTTCTTC
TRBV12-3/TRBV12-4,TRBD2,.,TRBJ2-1,CASSRSGGRGNNEQCF,TGTGCCAGCAGCCGAAGTGGCGGGAGGGGAAACAATGAGCAGTGCTTC
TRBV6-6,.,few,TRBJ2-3,CASSPQEEDTQYF,TGTGCCAGCAGTCCCCAAGAAGAAGATACGCAGTATTTT
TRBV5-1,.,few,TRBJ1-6,CASTTRNAGDSPLHF,TGCGCCAGCACCACTCGTAACGCAGGGGATTCACCCCTCCACTTT
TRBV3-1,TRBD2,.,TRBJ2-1,CASSPGLATYNEQFF,TGTGCCAGCAGTCCGGGACTAGCGACCTACAATGAGCAGTTCTTC
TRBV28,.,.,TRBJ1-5,CASRGGVSNQPQHF,TGTGCCAGCAGGGGCGGGGTTAGCAATCAGCCCCAGCATTTT
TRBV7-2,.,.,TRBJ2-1,CASSLLGVRDEQFF,TGTGCCAGCAGCTTATTGGGGGTGCGGGATGAGCAGTTCTTC
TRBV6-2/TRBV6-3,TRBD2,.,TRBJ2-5,CASSYTSGRGEQYF,TGTGCCAGCAGTTATACTAGCGGGAGAGGAGAGCAGTACTTC
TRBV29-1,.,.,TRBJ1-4,CSVEDPPGGEKLFF,TGCAGCGTTGAAGATCCTCCGGGGGGCGAGAAACTGTTTTTT
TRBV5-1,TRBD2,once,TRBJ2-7,CASRRDSGRVPEQYF,TGCGCCAGCCGACGCGATAGCGGGAGGGTCCCAGAGCAGTACTTC
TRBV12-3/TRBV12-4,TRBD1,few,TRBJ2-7,CASSYRGVGYEQYF,TGTGCCAGCAGTTACAGGGGAGTAGGCTACGAGCAGTACTTC
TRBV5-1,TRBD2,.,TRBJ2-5,CASSLLAGALQETQYF,TGCGCCAGCAGCTTGCTAGCGGGTGCCCTCCAAGAGACCCAGTACTTC
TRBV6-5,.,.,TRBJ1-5,CASSPTGTRAHQPQHF,TGTGCCAGCAGTCCGACCGGGACTCGGGCCCATCAGCCCCAGCATTTT
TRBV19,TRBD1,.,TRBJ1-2,CASSPRRDREYGYTF,TGTGCCAGTAGTCCGCGGCGGGACAGGGAGTATGGCTACACCTTC
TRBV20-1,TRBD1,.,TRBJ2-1,CSAYGDSAHNEQFF,TGCAGTGCCTACGGGGACAGTGCTCACAATGAGCAGTTCTTC
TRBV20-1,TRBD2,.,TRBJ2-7,CSAHTLAGLRSSHEQYF,TGCAGTGCCCATACACTAGCGGGACTACGGAGCTCCCACGAGCAGTACTTC
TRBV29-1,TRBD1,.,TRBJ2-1,CSHRTGPNYNEQFF,TGCAGCCACCGGACAGGTCCCAACTACAATGAGCAGTTCTTC
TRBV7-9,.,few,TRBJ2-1,CASSVGQLGNEQFF,TGTGCCAGCAGCGTAGGACAGCTGGGAAATGAGCAGTTCTTC